These 24 T cell receptor beta chains came from one sample sequenced in a study of cytomegalovirus exposure and HLA in healthy donors (dated by TCRdb to between 2016 and 2019). Library creation used the immunoSEQ multiplex PCR assay. The multiplex PCR relied on a mix of 60 forward primers for TCR Vbeta segments and 13 reverse primers for TCR Jbeta segments. TCRdb took this table from immuneACCESS and kept in-frame rearrangements with V and J called. Such tables lack part of the clones; where checked against another copy, unresolved V genes explain under half of the gap, and the rest is unexplained. This sample comprises about 99,000 clones, 79% of them detected only once. The top ten clones comprise roughly 3.5% of the sample. Sequencing used PBMCs. Receptors were obtained from a male donor in good health and CMV-seropositive.

The chain couples TRBV6-5 to TRBJ1-5, with D unclear. V lost 2 bases to trimming and J lost 3 bases, with 11 bases between them. CDR1 MNHEY and CDR2 SVGAGI come from the germline V gene. This CDR3 region has 15 residues. This CDR3 reads CASSYRRGHNQPQHF. CDR3 DNA: TGTGCCAGCAGTTACCGGCGGGGTCACAATCAGCCCCAGCATTTT.

The V and J genes are TRBV6-5 and TRBJ1-1; TRBD1 is a possible D gene (6 bases). Looked up from germline, CDR1 is MNHEY and CDR2 is SVGAGI. The CDR3 totals 13 residues. The V gene lost 4 bases and the J gene lost 6 bases, with 12 bases spanning the gap. The CDR3 loop is CASSSLDRSEAFF. In DNA, the CDR3 is TGTGCCAGCAGTTCCCTGGACAGATCTGAAGCTTTCTTT.

This chain links TRBV27 with TRBJ1-1; no clear D gene. The CDR3 spans 13 residues. CDR1 and CDR2 from the germline V gene are MNHEY and SMNVEV (reference sequence). Trimming took off 0 bases at V and 6 bases at J, with 8 bases between the two ends. CDR3 region: CASSLSSGAEAFF. DNA for the CDR3: TGTGCCAGCAGTTTATCTTCCGGGGCTGAAGCTTTCTTT.

The chain recombines TRBV30 with TRBJ2-6; no definite D call. This CDR3 contains 12 residues. Germline values: CDR1 GTSNPN, CDR2 SVGIG (reference sequence). V shed 2 bases and J shed 4 bases, with 3 bases lying between them. The CDR3 coding sequence is TGTGCCTGGAGTCTGGGGGCCAACGTCCTGACTTTC. Its translation: CAWSLGANVLTF.

The chain combines TRBV30 with TRBJ1-2, with no clear D. CDR1 and CDR2 (germline): GTSNPN, SVGIG (reference sequence). V shed 2 bases and J shed 5 bases, with 12 bases lying between them. The CDR3 contains 13 residues. In nucleotides, the CDR3 is TGTGCCTGGAGTTCGGCAGCGCCTTATGGCTACACCTTC. It specifies CAWSSAAPYGYTF.

This clone has a handful of counts. V and J are TRBV18 and TRBJ2-6; D unresolved. Germline CDR1 and CDR2: KGHSH and LQKENI. This CDR3 spans 18 amino acids. V was shortened by 5 bases and J by 0 bases, with 17 bases between the two germline ends. CDR3 sequence: CASSVKSLSRSGANVLTF. In DNA, the CDR3 is TGTGCCAGCTCAGTTAAATCCCTTTCCCGCTCTGGGGCCAACGTCCTGACTTTC.

The chain links TRBV30 to TRBJ1-4; D not resolved. Between the trimmed V and J ends, which lost 5 bases and 4 bases, there was a span of 8 bases. The V gene's germline CDR1 is GTSNPN and CDR2 SVGIG (reference sequence). The CDR3 extends over 12 amino acids. The CDR3 spells CAWSRVNEKLFF. The CDR3 coding sequence is TGTGCCTGGTCACGCGTTAATGAAAAACTGTTTTTT. Using reference TRBV30 and TRBJ1-4 for the parts outside the CDR3, the full variable domain is SQTIHQWPATLVQPVGSPLSLECTVEGTSNPNLYWYRQAAGRGLQLLFYSVGIGQISSEVPQNLSASRPQDRQFILSSKKLLLSDSGFYLCAWSRVNEKLFFGSGTQLSVL.

This clone was counted once. The V gene is TRBV2, the J gene TRBJ2-1, with 7 bases matching TRBD1. With V trimmed by 5 bases and J by 5 bases, 3 bases remained unmatched. The CDR3 spans 13 residues. Germline-derived CDR1 and CDR2 are SNHLY and FYNNEI. This CDR3 reads CASSKGQNNEQFF. As DNA, the CDR3 is TGTGCCAGCAGTAAGGGACAGAACAATGAGCAGTTCTTC.

The rearrangement uses TRBV30 and TRBJ1-5; D is perhaps TRBD1 (6 bases). The ends were cut back, 8 bases at V and 6 bases at J, with 23 bases in the middle. Germline CDR1 is GTSNPN and CDR2 is SVGIG (reference sequence). This CDR3 is built from 15 residues. CDR3 sequence (DNA): TGTGCCGCCCCCCGGGACACCGGGTACCCTCAGCCCCAGCATTTT. Protein sequence: CAAPRDTGYPQPQHF.

This chain joins TRBV6-5 and TRBJ2-7; possibly TRBD2 for D (6 bases). The CDR3 sequence is 15 residues long. V gave up 5 bases and J gave up 0 bases, with 14 bases separating them. Germline V gene data show CDR1 as MNHEY and CDR2 as SVGAGI. The CDR3 here is CASSPLGGGSYEQYF. In nucleotides, the CDR3 is TGTGCCAGCAGTCCCCTGGGGGGTGGCTCCTACGAGCAGTACTTC.

CDR3 DNA sequence: TGTGCCAGCTCCTCGACAGGGGGGATTGAGGACGGCTACACCTTC. Amino acid sequence: CASSSTGGIEDGYTF. The V gene is TRBV5-4, the J gene TRBJ1-2, with 9 positions matching TRBD1. V shed 7 bases and J 8 bases; nucleotides not matched to a gene: 15. Germline V gene lookup returns CDR1 SGHNT and CDR2 YYREEE (reference sequence). This CDR3 has 15 amino acids.

This chain uses TRBV5-1 with TRBJ2-7; 8 bases are shared with TRBD1. Germline CDR1 and CDR2: SGHRS and YFSETQ. This CDR3 region has 15 residues. V dropped 4 bases and J dropped 0; count of bases not matched to a gene: 6. CDR3 nucleotides: TGCGCCAGCAGCGACAGGGGTTTGAGCTCCTACGAGCAGTACTTC. This encodes CASSDRGLSSYEQYF.

The chain couples TRBV7-2 to TRBJ2-1; 9 bases align to TRBD2. The CDR3 consists of 17 residues. J gave up 8 bases and V 2 bases, and 13 bases lay outside the gene matches. From germline, CDR1 is SGHTA and CDR2 FQGNSA. The CDR3 DNA sequence: TGTGCCAGCAGCTTAATCCGTGGAAGCGGGGGGATGGATGAGCAGTTCTTC. It yields the protein CASSLIRGSGGMDEQFF.

The V gene is TRBV6-1, the J gene TRBJ2-7; no definite D call. Between the trimmed V and J ends, which lost 4 bases and 2 bases, there was a span of 6 bases. From germline, CDR1 is MNHNS and CDR2 SASEGT. The CDR3 length is 12 residues. CDR3 coding DNA: TGTGCCAGCAGTGTCTCGGCCTACGAGCAGTACTTC. Amino acid sequence: CASSVSAYEQYF.

This clone was recorded only once. The gene calls are TRBV5-1 and TRBJ2-7; 8 positions match TRBD1. J was trimmed by 0 bases and V by 0 bases; bases with no gene match: 2. The CDR3 is made up of 15 amino acids. Per the germline V gene, CDR1 is SGHRS and CDR2 is YFSETQ. For the CDR3, the DNA is TGCGCCAGCAGCTTGGGTACAGGGGGCTCCTACGAGCAGTACTTC. Translation: CASSLGTGGSYEQYF.

V gene TRBV2 combines with J gene TRBJ1-2; a possible D gene is TRBD1 (5 bases). Trimming took 8 bases from V and 9 from J, leaving 19 bases between them. CDR1 is SNHLY and CDR2 is FYNNEI in the germline V gene. This CDR3 is built from 13 residues. The CDR3 DNA follows: TGTGCCAGCGAAAGGGAAGCAGGGAAGAGCTACACCTTC. Residues: CASEREAGKSYTF.

CDR3 DNA sequence: TGTGCCAGCAGCTTTCTTCATCGAACGGAGTCACCCCTCCACTTT. Amino acid sequence: CASSFLHRTESPLHF. The J gene is TRBJ1-6, the V gene TRBV5-6; D is unresolved. The length of the CDR3 is 15 residues. V lost 2 bases to trimming and J lost 10 bases, with 16 bases between them. Germline V CDR1 and CDR2: SGHDT, YYEEEE.

This clone has only a few counts. The gene calls are TRBV21-1 and TRBJ2-2; the table calls TRBD2, which could not be checked here. TRBV21-1 is a listed pseudogene. This CDR3 is built from 14 residues. Here the CDR3 reads CASRGGPTAGELFF. In DNA form, the CDR3 reads TGTGCCAGCAGGGGAGGCCCGACCGCCGGGGAGCTGTTTTTT.

This clone appeared a few times. Germline and junction disagree at one end, which may indicate a read error. The J gene is TRBJ2-7, the V gene TRBV6-5; D unclear. Germline-derived CDR1 and CDR2 are MNHEY and SVGAGI. The CDR3 loop spans 11 amino acids. CDR3 DNA sequence: TGTGCCAGCAGTTACTCCTCCGAGCAGTACTTC. Its translation: CASSYSSEQYF.

This clone was observed a few times. This sequence joins TRBV9 and TRBJ2-7, with D maybe TRBD1 (7 bases). Germline V gene lookup returns CDR1 SGDLS and CDR2 YYNGEE. The CDR3 totals 15 residues. V lost 4 bases, J lost 3 bases, and 17 bases lay in between. This chain's CDR3 is CASSSGDSPVYEQYF. The CDR3 DNA reads TGTGCCAGCAGCTCGGGGGACAGCCCGGTCTACGAGCAGTACTTC.

The rearrangement links TRBV19 to TRBJ2-7, with no clear D. The V gene's germline CDR1 is LNHDA and CDR2 SQIVND (reference sequence). Trimming pared 7 bases from V and 0 bases from J, leaving 25 bases between. The CDR3 loop spans 18 amino acids. This CDR3 reads CASTRRHPDPTSSYEQYF. The CDR3, as DNA: TGTGCCAGTACGAGGCGGCATCCCGATCCAACGAGCTCCTACGAGCAGTACTTC.

The chain employs TRBV27 and TRBJ2-5; no definite D call. CDR1 is MNHEY, CDR2 SMNVEV, per germline (reference sequence). The CDR3 extends over 14 amino acids. The V end lost 4 bases, the J end lost 1 base, and 10 bases lay between the germline ends. In DNA, the CDR3 is TGTGCCAGCAGTTCACGACGGGTCCAAGAGACCCAGTACTTC. It specifies CASSSRRVQETQYF.

The rearrangement links TRBV11-2 to TRBJ2-5, with 12 bases fitting TRBD2. The CDR3 length is 15 residues. Losses at the gene ends were 5 bases for V and 4 bases for J; bases not matched to a gene: 5. The germline V gene has CDR1 SGHAT and CDR2 FQNNGV. The CDR3 region is CASSLPTSGRETQYF. CDR3 DNA sequence: TGTGCCAGCAGCCTTCCGACTAGCGGGAGAGAGACCCAGTACTTC.

The rearrangement uses TRBV19 and TRBJ2-2, with TRBD1 as a possible D gene (5 bases). The CDR3 loop spans 14 amino acids. Germline lookup yields CDR1 LNHDA and CDR2 SQIVND (reference sequence). The V end was cut by 7 bases, the J end by 1 base, with 10 bases between. The CDR3 here is CASNRRGNTGELFF. DNA for the CDR3: TGTGCCAGTAACCGAAGGGGGAACACCGGGGAGCTGTTTTTT.